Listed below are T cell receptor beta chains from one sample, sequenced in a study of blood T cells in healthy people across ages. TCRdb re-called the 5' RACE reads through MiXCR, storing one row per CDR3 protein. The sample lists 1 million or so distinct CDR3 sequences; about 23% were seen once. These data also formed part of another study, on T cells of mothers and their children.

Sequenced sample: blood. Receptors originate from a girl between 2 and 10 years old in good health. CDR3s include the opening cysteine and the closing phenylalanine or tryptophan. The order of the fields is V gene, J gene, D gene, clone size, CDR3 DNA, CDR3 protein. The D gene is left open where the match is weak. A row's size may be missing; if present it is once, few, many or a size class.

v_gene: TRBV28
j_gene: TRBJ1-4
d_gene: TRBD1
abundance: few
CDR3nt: TGTGCCAGCAGTAACCCAGGACAGGGGGATGAAAAACTGTTTTTT
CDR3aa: CASSNPGQGDEKLFF

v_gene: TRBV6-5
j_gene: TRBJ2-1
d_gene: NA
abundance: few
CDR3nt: TGTGCCAGCTCGGGGGACCCCTACAATGAGCAGTTCTTC
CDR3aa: CASSGDPYNEQFF

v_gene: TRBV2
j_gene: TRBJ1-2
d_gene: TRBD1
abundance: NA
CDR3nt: TGTGCCAGCAGTGACACAGGGGATGGCTACACCTTC
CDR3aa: CASSDTGDGYTF

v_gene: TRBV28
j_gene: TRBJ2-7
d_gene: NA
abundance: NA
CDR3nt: TGTGCCAGCAGTTCTTTCGGGGGGCGGAACGAGCAGTACTTC
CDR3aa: CASSSFGGRNEQYF

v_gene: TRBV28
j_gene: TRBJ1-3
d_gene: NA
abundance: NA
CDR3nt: TGTGCCAGCAGTCAAGGGCCAGGCCCCGACTCTGGAAACACCATATATTTT
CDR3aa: CASSQGPGPDSGNTIYF

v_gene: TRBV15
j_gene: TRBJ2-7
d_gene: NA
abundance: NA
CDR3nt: TGTGCCACCAGCAGCGAATACTACGAGCAGTACTTC
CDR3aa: CATSSEYYEQYF

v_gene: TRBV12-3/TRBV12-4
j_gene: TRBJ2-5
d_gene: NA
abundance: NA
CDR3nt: TGTGCCAGCAGCTCGTATGTAGAAGAGCAGTACTTC
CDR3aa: CASSSYVEEQYF

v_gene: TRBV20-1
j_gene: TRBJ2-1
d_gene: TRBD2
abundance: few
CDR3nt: TGCAGTGCTAGAGATTTACTAGCGGGGAATGAGCAGTTCTTC
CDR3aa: CSARDLLAGNEQFF

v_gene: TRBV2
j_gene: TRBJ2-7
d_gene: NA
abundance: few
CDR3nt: TGTGCCAGCACCGAAGGGGACTCCTACGAGCAGTACTTC
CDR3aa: CASTEGDSYEQYF

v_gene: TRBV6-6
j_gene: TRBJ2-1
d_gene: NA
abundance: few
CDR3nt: TGTGCCAGCAGCTTTACTGGAAACAATGTGCAGTTCTTC
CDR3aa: CASSFTGNNVQFF

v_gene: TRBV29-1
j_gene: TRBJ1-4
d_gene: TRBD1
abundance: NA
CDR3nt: TGCAGCGTCTACCGGGACAGCGGGGAAAAACTGTTTTTT
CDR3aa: CSVYRDSGEKLFF

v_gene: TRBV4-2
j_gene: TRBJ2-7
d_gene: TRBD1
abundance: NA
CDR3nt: TGTGCCAGCAGCCGCGAGACAGGGCGCGAGCAGTACTTC
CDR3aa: CASSRETGREQYF

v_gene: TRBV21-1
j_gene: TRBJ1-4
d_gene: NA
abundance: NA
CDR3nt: TGTGCCAGTATTCAAAGGAGGACACAGAATGGAAATGAAAAACTGTTTTTT
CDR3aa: CASIQRRTQNGNEKLFF

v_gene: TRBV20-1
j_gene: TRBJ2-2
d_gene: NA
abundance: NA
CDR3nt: TGCAGTGCTCGACAGGACACCGGGGAGCTGTTTTTT
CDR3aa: CSARQDTGELFF

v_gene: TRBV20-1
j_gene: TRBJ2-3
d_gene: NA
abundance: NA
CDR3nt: TGCAGTGCGCAGACAGGAGGGGGCACAGATACGCAGTATTTT
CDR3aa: CSAQTGGGTDTQYF

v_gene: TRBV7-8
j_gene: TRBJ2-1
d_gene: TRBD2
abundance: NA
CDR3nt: TGTGCCAGCAGTTACCCACTTGCGGGGGGCCATGCTAGCTCCTACAATGAGCAGTTCTTC
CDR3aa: CASSYPLAGGHASSYNEQFF

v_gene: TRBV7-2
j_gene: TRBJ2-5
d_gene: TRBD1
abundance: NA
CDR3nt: TGTGCCAGCAGCTTATTACAGGGGGGTGGGAAAGAGCAGTACTTC
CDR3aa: CASSLLQGGGKEQYF

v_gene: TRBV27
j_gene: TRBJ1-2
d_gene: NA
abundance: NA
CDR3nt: TGTGCCAGCAGTCCCGGGGGCTTGAACTATGGCTACACCTTC
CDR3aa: CASSPGGLNYGYTF

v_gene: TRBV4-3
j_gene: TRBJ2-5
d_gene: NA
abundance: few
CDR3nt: TGCGCCAGCAGCCAAGAGCAATCAGAGACCCAGTACTTC
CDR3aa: CASSQEQSETQYF

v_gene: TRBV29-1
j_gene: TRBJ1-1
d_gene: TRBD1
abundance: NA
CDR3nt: TGCAGCTCTAGGACAGGGGGGAACACTGAAGCTTTCTTT
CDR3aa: CSSRTGGNTEAFF

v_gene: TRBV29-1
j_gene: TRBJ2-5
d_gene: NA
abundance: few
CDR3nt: TGCAGCGTTAAGGGGGGGGAGGAAGAGACCCAGTACTTC
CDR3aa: CSVKGGEEETQYF

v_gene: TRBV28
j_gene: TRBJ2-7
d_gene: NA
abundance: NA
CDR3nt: TGTGCCAGCAGTTTATTTCTAGCTTTAGTGGGCGAGCAGTACTTC
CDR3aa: CASSLFLALVGEQYF

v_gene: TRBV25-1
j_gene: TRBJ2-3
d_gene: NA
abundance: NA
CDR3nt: TGTGCCAGCAGCAATCCTCTTAAGGCAGGGAGAGGATTATACTTCGCAGATACGCAGTATTTT
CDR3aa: CASSNPLKAGRGLYFADTQYF

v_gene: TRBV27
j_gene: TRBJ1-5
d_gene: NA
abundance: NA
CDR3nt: TGTGCCAGCAGGGGCACGCCCCAGCATTTT
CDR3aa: CASRGTPQHF

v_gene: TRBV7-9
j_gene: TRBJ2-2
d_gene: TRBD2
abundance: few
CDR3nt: TGTGCCAGCAGCCACCTCAGTAGCGGGGACACCGGGGAGCTGTTTTTT
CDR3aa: CASSHLSSGDTGELFF

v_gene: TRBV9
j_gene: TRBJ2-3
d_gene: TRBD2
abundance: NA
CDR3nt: TGTGCCAGCAGCGCAACGGGACTAGCGAGATCAGATACGCAGTATTTT
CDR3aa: CASSATGLARSDTQYF

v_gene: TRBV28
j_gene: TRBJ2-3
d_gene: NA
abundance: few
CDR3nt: TGTGCCAGCAGTCGGGGGGACACCCTCATAGTTAGCACAGATACGCAGTATTTT
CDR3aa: CASSRGDTLIVSTDTQYF